This T cell receptor (beta chain) was found in a study of blood T cell repertoires in COVID-19. Overall study: Acute and convalescent COVID-19 samples came from the United States, Italy and Spain. Sources were T cells, B-cell-depleted T cells, or PBMCs; the material itself was cDNA or gDNA.

Enrollment of patients from Seattle took place during active infection, with longitudinal follow-up. The repertoire was sequenced with immunoSEQ multiplex PCR; TCRdb's copy has only in-frame clones and lacks some. Of approximately 250,000 clones detected, approximately 88% appear once; the ten largest clones hold roughly a tenth. Germline-derived CDR1 and CDR2 are MDHEN and SYDVKM. V lost 5 bases and J lost 1, with 11 bases in between. The CDR3 length is 14 residues. This clonotype was sampled from an older woman with COVID-19, enrolled during active disease. Sequencing was carried out using peripheral blood. V usage is TRBV28 and J usage is TRBJ1-1; D not certain. The CDR3 bases are TGTGCCAGCAGTCCCATCCTAAGGAACACTGAAGCTTTCTTT. As protein: CASSPILRNTEAFF.